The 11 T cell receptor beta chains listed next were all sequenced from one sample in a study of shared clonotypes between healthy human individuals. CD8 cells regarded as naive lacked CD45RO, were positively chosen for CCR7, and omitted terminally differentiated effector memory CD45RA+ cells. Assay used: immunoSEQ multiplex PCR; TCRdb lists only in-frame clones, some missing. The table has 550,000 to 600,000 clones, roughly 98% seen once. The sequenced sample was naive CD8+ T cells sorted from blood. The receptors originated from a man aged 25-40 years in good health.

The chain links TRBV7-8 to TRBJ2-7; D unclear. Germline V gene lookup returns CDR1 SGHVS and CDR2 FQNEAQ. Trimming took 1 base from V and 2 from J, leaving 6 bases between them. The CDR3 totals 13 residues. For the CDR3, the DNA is TGTGCCAGCAGCTTAGACTGGGCCTACGAGCAGTACTTC. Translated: CASSLDWAYEQYF.

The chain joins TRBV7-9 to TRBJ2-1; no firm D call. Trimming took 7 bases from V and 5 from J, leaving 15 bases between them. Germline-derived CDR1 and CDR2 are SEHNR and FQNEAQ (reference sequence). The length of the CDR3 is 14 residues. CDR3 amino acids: CASTAEWYHNEQFF. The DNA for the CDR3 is TGTGCCAGCACCGCGGAGTGGTACCACAATGAGCAGTTCTTC. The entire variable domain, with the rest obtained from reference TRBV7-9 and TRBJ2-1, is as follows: DTGVSQNPRHKITKRGQNVTFRCDPISEHNRLYWYRQTLGQGPEFLTYFQNEAQLEKSRLLSDRFSAERPKGSFSTLEIQRTEQGDSAMYLCASTAEWYHNEQFFGPGTRLTVL.

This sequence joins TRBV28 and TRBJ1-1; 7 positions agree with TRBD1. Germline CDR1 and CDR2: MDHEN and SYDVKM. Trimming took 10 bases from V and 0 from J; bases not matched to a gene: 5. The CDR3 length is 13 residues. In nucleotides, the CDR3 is TGTGCCACCCGGACAGGAATGAACACTGAAGCTTTCTTT. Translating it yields CATRTGMNTEAFF. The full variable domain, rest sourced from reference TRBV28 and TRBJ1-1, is DVKVTQSSRYLVKRTGEKVFLECVQDMDHENMFWYRQDPGLGLRLIYFSYDVKMKEKGDIPEGYSVSREKKERFSLILESASTNQTSMYLCATRTGMNTEAFFGQGTRLTVV.

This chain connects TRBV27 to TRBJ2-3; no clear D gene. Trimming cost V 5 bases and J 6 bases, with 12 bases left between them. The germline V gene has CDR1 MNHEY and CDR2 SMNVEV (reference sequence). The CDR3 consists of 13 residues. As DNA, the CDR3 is TGTGCCAGCAGTGCCACCCGCGTTGATACGCAGTATTTT. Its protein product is CASSATRVDTQYF.

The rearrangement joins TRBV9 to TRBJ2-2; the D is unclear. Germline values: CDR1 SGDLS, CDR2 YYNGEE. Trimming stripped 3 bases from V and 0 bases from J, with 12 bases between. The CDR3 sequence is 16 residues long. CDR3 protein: CASSDSRNANTGELFF. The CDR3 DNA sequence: TGTGCCAGCAGCGACAGCAGAAACGCGAACACCGGGGAGCTGTTTTTT.

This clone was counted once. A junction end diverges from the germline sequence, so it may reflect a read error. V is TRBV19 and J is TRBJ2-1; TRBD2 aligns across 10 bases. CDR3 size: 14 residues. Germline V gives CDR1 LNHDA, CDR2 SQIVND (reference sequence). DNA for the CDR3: TGTGCCAGTAGTATATCTAGCGGGAGCTCCCTGCCAGTCTTC. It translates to CASSISSGSSLPVF.

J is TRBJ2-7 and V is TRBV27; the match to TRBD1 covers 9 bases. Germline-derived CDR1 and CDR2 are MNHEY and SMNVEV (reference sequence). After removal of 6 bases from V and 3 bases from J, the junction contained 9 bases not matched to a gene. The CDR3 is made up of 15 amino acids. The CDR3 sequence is CASSTSTGGNYEQYF. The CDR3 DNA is TGTGCCAGCAGCACCTCGACAGGGGGTAACTACGAGCAGTACTTC.

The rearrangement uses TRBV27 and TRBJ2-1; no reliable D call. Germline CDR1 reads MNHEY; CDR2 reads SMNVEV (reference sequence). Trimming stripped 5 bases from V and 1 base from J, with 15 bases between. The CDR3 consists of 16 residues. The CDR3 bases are TGTGCCAGCAGTCCATGGGGTTACAAGTCCTACAATGAGCAGTTCTTC. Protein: CASSPWGYKSYNEQFF.

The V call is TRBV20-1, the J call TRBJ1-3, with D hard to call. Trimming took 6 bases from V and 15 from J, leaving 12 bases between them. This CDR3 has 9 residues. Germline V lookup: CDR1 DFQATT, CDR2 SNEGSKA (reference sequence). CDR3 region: CSAPAPGYF. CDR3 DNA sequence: TGCAGTGCCCCTGCCCCGGGATATTTT.

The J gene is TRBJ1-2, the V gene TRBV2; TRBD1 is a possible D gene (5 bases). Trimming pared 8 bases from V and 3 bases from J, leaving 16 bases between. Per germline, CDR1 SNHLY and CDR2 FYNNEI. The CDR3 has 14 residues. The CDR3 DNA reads TGTGCCAGCGCGGGCCGGGGCGCCGACTATGGCTACACCTTC. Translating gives CASAGRGADYGYTF. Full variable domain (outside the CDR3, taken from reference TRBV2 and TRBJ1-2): EPEVTQTPSHQVTQMGQEVILRCVPISNHLYFYWYRQILGQKVEFLVSFYNNEISEKSEIFDDQFSVERPDGSNFTLKIRSTKLEDSAMYFCASAGRGADYGYTFGSGTRLTVV.

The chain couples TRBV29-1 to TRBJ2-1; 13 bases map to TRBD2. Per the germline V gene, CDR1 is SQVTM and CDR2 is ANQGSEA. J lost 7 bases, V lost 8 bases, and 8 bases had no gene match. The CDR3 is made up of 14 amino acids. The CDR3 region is CSLQAGLAGNEQFF. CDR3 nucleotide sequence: TGCAGCCTACAAGCGGGACTAGCGGGGAATGAGCAGTTCTTC.